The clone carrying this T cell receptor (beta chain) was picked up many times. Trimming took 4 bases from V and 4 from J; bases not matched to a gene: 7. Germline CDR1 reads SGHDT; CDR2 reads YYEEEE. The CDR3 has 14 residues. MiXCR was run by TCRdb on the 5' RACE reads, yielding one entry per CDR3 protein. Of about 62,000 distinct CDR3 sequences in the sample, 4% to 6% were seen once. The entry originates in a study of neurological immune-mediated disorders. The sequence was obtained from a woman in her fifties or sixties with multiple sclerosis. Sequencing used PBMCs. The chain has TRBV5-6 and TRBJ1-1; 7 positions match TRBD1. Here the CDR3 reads CASSDTRGVTEAFF. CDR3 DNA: TGTGCCAGCAGCGACACCAGGGGGGTCACTGAAGCTTTCTTT.